The 8 T cell receptor beta chains listed next were all sequenced from one sample in a study of brain metastases from non-small cell lung cancer. Using immunoSEQ multiplex PCR, the repertoire was profiled, and TCRdb retains in-frame clones only, with some absent. The sample includes thousands of clones, 85% to 90% of them seen just once. The specimen was tumor-adjacent normal tissue. These receptors all stem from a donor over 35 with non-small cell lung cancer.

This chain uses TRBV7-2 with TRBJ2-1, with TRBD1 as a possible D gene (6 bases). This CDR3 is 15 amino acids long. Trimming shortened V by 4 bases and J by 10 bases, and 20 bases separated the two germline ends. Germline V gene data show CDR1 as SGHTA and CDR2 as FQGNSA. CDR3: CASSWTSSGTNEQFF. Written as DNA, the CDR3 is TGTGCCAGCAGCTGGACCAGCTCGGGGACAAACGAGCAGTTCTTC.

CDR3 bases: TGTGCCAGTAGTATCCCCCTAGCGGGGGGGTATTACACCGGGGAGCTGTTTTTT. Amino acid sequence: CASSIPLAGGYYTGELFF. The chain carries TRBV19 and TRBJ2-2, with TRBD2 identical over 12 bases. V dropped 3 bases and J dropped 3; count of bases not matched to a gene: 8. The CDR3 covers 18 residues. In germline, CDR1 is LNHDA, CDR2 SQIVND (reference sequence).

This rearrangement joins TRBV5-6 to TRBJ2-3; perhaps TRBD1 as D (5 bases). This CDR3 contains 15 residues. Germline-derived CDR1 and CDR2 are SGHDT and YYEEEE. V lost 1 base, J lost 4 bases, and 13 bases lay in between. The CDR3 nucleotides are TGTGCCAGCAGCTTGAGGGGCCCCCCTCCAGATACGCAGTATTTT. It yields the protein CASSLRGPPPDTQYF.

CDR3 bases: TGTGCCAGTAGTATTGGAACGACGCAGTCGCATGGCTACACCTTC. Its translation: CASSIGTTQSHGYTF. The genes are TRBV19 and TRBJ1-2, with D hard to call. Germline lookup yields CDR1 LNHDA and CDR2 SQIVND (reference sequence). The CDR3 contains 15 residues. V shed 3 bases and J shed 6 bases, with 17 bases lying between them.

The V gene is TRBV2, the J gene TRBJ1-1; no clear D. With 3 bases removed from V and 11 bases from J, the gap between germline ends came to 10 bases. This CDR3 contains 11 residues. Germline lookup yields CDR1 SNHLY and CDR2 FYNNEI. The CDR3 is CASSDPGVAFF. The CDR3 coding sequence is TGTGCCAGCAGTGACCCGGGAGTGGCTTTCTTT.

This rearrangement joins TRBV6-5 to TRBJ1-3, with 8 bases identical to TRBD1. Germline assignment: CDR1 MNHEY and CDR2 SVGAGI. J gave up 2 bases and V 4 bases, and 1 base lay outside the gene matches. The CDR3 length is 14 residues. The CDR3: CASSSTGAGNTIYF. The CDR3 DNA sequence: TGTGCCAGCAGTTCGACAGGGGCTGGAAACACCATATATTTT.

With regard to this clone: An end of the junction does not agree with germline; a read error may underlie this. The V and J genes are TRBV3-1 (or the pseudogene TRBV3-2) and TRBJ1-3; the D gene is possibly TRBD1 (5 bases). Germline loops: CDR1 LGHDT, CDR2 YNNKEL (reference sequence). This CDR3 comprises 16 residues. In nucleotides, the CDR3 is TGTGCCAGCAGCCTAGGGACTTCCAGCTCTGGAAACACCACATATTTT. It encodes CASSLGTSSSGNTTYF.

J is TRBJ2-5 and V is TRBV6-6, with a tentative D call TRBD1 (6 bases). Germline assignment: CDR1 MNHNY and CDR2 SVGAGI (reference sequence). V was clipped by 5 bases and J by 1 base, with 11 bases between them. The CDR3 runs to 14 residues. CDR3 amino acids: CASSHLDSQETQYF. CDR3 sequence (DNA): TGTGCCAGCAGTCACCTGGACAGCCAAGAGACCCAGTACTTC.